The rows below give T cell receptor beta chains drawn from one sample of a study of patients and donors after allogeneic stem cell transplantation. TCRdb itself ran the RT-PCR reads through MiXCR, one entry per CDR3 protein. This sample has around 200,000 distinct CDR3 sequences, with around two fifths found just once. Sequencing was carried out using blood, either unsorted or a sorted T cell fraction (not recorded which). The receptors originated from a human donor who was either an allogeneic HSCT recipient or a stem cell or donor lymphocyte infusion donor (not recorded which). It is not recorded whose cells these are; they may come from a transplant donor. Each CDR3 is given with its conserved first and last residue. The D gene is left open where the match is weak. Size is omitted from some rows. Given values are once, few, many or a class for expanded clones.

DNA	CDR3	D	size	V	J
TGTGCCAGCAGCTCCATCGGAGGAAACACTGAAGCTTTCTTT	CASSSIGGNTEAFF	-	few	TRBV12-3/TRBV12-4	TRBJ1-1
TGTGCCAGCAACCCGGACAGGGTCTACGAGCAGTACTTC	CASNPDRVYEQYF	-	-	TRBV21-1	TRBJ2-7
TGTGCCAGCTCACCCGGGACAGGGGGCGCAGGACAGCCCCAGCATTTT	CASSPGTGGAGQPQHF	TRBD1	few	TRBV18	TRBJ1-5
TGTGCCAGCAGTTCGATGGACAGGCCCGTTGGCTACGAGCAGTACTTC	CASSSMDRPVGYEQYF	TRBD1	-	TRBV27	TRBJ2-7
TGTGCCAGCAGAAAGACAGGGATCACCTACGAGCAGTACTTC	CASRKTGITYEQYF	TRBD1	-	TRBV6-2/TRBV6-3	TRBJ2-7
TGTGCCAGCAGCTTGAACCGGGGGCGGTTTGGCTACACCTTC	CASSLNRGRFGYTF	-	few	TRBV5-6	TRBJ1-2
TGCGCCAGCAGCTTGGATGGGACAGGCAGTGGCTACACCTTC	CASSLDGTGSGYTF	TRBD1	few	TRBV5-1	TRBJ1-2
TGTGCCAGCAGCTTGGTCGGTGGAGCCCTCCACTTT	CASSLVGGALHF	-	-	TRBV7-9	TRBJ1-6
TGTGCCAGCAGCCAGGAGATTATAGCGGGGGGGCTGTCCTACGAGCAGTACTTC	CASSQEIIAGGLSYEQYF	TRBD2	-	TRBV4-2	TRBJ2-7
TGTGCCAGCAGTGCCCGGGGCAGTGGCGGAAACATTCAGTACTTC	CASSARGSGGNIQYF	-	-	TRBV12-3/TRBV12-4	TRBJ2-4
TGTGCCAGCAGCCCCGAAAGGTATAATGGCTACACCTTC	CASSPERYNGYTF	-	-	TRBV9	TRBJ1-2
TGCGCCAGCAGCCTACCGGGGGCTGAAGCTTTCTTT	CASSLPGAEAFF	-	few	TRBV5-1	TRBJ1-1
TGTGCCAGCAGTTACCCATGGGGGAGAGGGGGCCAAGAGACCCAGTACTTC	CASSYPWGRGGQETQYF	-	-	TRBV6-2/TRBV6-3	TRBJ2-5
TGTGCCAGCAGCTTGGGTAGCTGGACAGACCACACTGAAGCTTTCTTT	CASSLGSWTDHTEAFF	-	-	TRBV5-6	TRBJ1-1